A selection of T cell receptor beta chains follows, all from one sample in a study of blood T cell repertoires in COVID-19. Sequenced by immunoSEQ multiplex PCR; TCRdb stores in-frame clones only, minus some. Of about 140,000 clones in the sample, nearly 80% were seen once. Sequencing was done on a sample of PBMCs or T cells enriched from blood (not recorded which). Receptors originate from a woman aged 45 to 65 who had recovered from COVID-19. Both conserved end residues are part of each CDR3. D genes are given only for firm matches. Clone size is shown for a subset of rows, as once, few, many or a class of expanded clone.

V gene,clone size,D gene,J gene,CDR3 protein,CDR3 DNA
TRBV3-1/TRBV3-2,-,TRBD1,TRBJ1-1,CASSHTGENTEAFF,TGTGCCAGCAGCCACACAGGGGAGAACACTGAAGCTTTCTTT
TRBV3-1/TRBV3-2,-,TRBD1,TRBJ2-2,CASSRGQGAPTGELFF,TGTGCCAGCAGCCGCGGACAGGGGGCGCCCACCGGGGAGCTGTTTTTT
TRBV7-9,few,TRBD2,TRBJ2-3,CASSLTSGRGDTQYF,TGTGCCAGCAGCTTAACTAGCGGGAGAGGAGATACGCAGTATTTT
TRBV7-9,-,TRBD2,TRBJ2-1,CASTGLANNEQFF,TGTGCCAGCACCGGACTAGCGAACAATGAGCAGTTCTTC
TRBV4-1,-,-,TRBJ2-1,CASSRSPTFYNEQFF,TGCGCCAGCAGCCGATCACCGACATTTTACAATGAGCAGTTCTTC
TRBV30,-,-,TRBJ1-6,CAWDSRHWLKSPLHF,TGTGCCTGGGACTCCAGACACTGGTTAAAGTCACCCCTCCACTTT
TRBV11-2,-,-,TRBJ2-1,CASTYTEVYNEQFF,TGTGCCAGCACATATACGGAGGTCTACAATGAGCAGTTCTTC
TRBV29-1,-,TRBD1,TRBJ1-1,CSAKGQGATEAFF,TGCAGCGCCAAGGGACAGGGAGCCACTGAAGCTTTCTTT
TRBV29-1,few,TRBD2,TRBJ2-1,CSVSRTSGGYNEQFF,TGCAGCGTTTCTCGGACTAGCGGGGGGTACAATGAGCAGTTCTTC
TRBV13,-,TRBD1,TRBJ1-6,CASKPGGNSPLHF,TGTGCCAGCAAACCAGGGGGCAATTCACCCCTCCACTTT
TRBV11-2,-,-,TRBJ2-5,CASSQGAGPGETQYF,TGTGCCAGCAGCCAAGGTGCAGGGCCGGGAGAGACCCAGTACTTC
TRBV14,-,-,TRBJ2-2,CASSPGITGELFF,TGTGCCAGCAGCCCAGGGATCACCGGGGAGCTGTTTTTT
TRBV19,-,-,TRBJ1-2,CASSIHESGGYTF,TGTGCCAGTAGTATCCACGAGTCGGGTGGCTACACCTTC
TRBV10-3,many,-,TRBJ2-6,CATIPTSGANVLTF,TGTGCCACCATCCCGACTTCTGGGGCCAACGTCCTGACTTTC
TRBV5-1,-,-,TRBJ1-4,CASSLALSNEKLFF,TGCGCCAGCAGCTTGGCCCTGAGTAATGAAAAACTGTTTTTT
TRBV6-5,few,TRBD1,TRBJ1-3,CALMGRGLGNTIYF,TGTGCCCTTATGGGCAGGGGGCTCGGAAACACCATATATTTT
TRBV29-1,-,-,TRBJ2-3,CSGGQSTDTQYF,TGCAGCGGAGGACAGAGCACAGATACGCAGTATTTT
TRBV21-1,few,-,TRBJ1-4,CASNTSPGKGEKLFF,TGTGCCAGCAACACTTCGCCAGGGAAGGGGGAAAAACTGTTTTTT
TRBV5-5,-,TRBD1,TRBJ2-7,CASSGMTGSSEQYF,TGTGCCAGCAGCGGAATGACAGGGTCCTCCGAGCAGTACTTC
TRBV28,-,-,TRBJ2-2,CASSSRSGTGELFF,TGTGCCAGCAGTTCGCGTAGCGGCACCGGGGAGCTGTTTTTT
TRBV5-6,once,-,TRBJ1-4,CASTGKSGEKLFF,TGTGCCAGCACAGGCAAATCGGGAGAAAAACTGTTTTTT
TRBV3-1/TRBV3-2,-,TRBD1,TRBJ1-1,CASSQLTGAQRYPEAFF,TGTGCCAGCAGCCAGCTTACAGGGGCCCAGAGGTACCCTGAAGCTTTCTTT